The following is a TCR beta chain sequence with its context. This sample is part of a study of blood T cell repertoires in COVID-19. For the study at large: Researchers got acute and convalescent COVID-19 samples from the United States, Italy and Spain. Sample material is recorded as cDNA or gDNA derived from T cells, B-cell-depleted T cells, or PBMCs.

The CDR3 covers 12 residues. V was shortened by 5 bases and J by 2 bases, with 6 bases between the two germline ends. Germline values: CDR1 SEHNR, CDR2 FQNEAQ (reference sequence). Per the study methods: How many nucleated cells were present was estimated from reference gene primer amplification. Sequencing was performed with immunoSEQ multiplex PCR; in TCRdb, only in-frame clones are kept and a portion is missing. The DNA gave D and trimming, while V, J and clone size come from that table. Found here are about 74,000 clones, about 88% of them singletons; the top ten hold less than 3%. The sequencing input was peripheral blood. The rearrangement links TRBV7-9 to TRBJ1-2, with D possibly being TRBD1 (6 bases). The sequence was collected from a man in his sixties or seventies with active or convalescent COVID-19. DNA of the CDR3: TGTGCCAGCAGCCAGGGGAACTATGGCTACACCTTC. Translated: CASSQGNYGYTF.